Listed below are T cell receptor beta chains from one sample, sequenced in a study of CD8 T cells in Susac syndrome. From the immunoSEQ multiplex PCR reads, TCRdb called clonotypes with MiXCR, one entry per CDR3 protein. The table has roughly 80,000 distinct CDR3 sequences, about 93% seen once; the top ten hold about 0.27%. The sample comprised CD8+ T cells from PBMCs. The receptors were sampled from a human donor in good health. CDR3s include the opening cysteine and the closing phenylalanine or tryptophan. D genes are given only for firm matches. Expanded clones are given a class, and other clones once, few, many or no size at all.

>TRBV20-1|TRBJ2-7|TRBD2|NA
TGCGGGGCTAGCGGGGGGTGGATGGTCGGTTTCCCCTACGAGCAGTACTTC
CGASGGWMVGFPYEQYF
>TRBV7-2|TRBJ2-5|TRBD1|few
TGTGCCAGCAGCTCAGTTGTAGGGGGCCGAGAGACCCAGTACTTC
CASSSVVGGRETQYF
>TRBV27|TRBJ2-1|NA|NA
TGTGCCAGCAGTCCCCCCTCCTACAATGAGCAGTTCTTC
CASSPPSYNEQFF
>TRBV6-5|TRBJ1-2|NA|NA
TGTGCCAGCAGTTACGGAGATGGCTACACCTTC
CASSYGDGYTF
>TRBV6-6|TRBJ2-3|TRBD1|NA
TGTGCCAGCAGTTATCGACCACAGGGGGACACAGATACGCAGTATTTT
CASSYRPQGDTDTQYF
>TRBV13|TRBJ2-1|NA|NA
TGTGCCAGCAGCTTCACGGAGTCGGAAGGCAATGAGCAGTTCTTC
CASSFTESEGNEQFF
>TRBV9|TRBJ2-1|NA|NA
TGTGCCAGCAGCGTAGGAGGGTCAGGATACAATGAGCAGTTCTTC
CASSVGGSGYNEQFF
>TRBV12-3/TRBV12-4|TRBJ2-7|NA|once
TGTGCCAGCCGGAGGGGACCGGCCTCCTACGAGCAGTACTTC
CASRRGPASYEQYF
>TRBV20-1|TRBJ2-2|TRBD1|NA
TGCAGTGCTAGGGACCGGGACAGGGCGAACACCGGGGAGCTGTTTTTT
CSARDRDRANTGELFF
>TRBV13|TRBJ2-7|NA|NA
TGTGCCAGCAGCTTTATGGGGTACGAGCAGTACTTC
CASSFMGYEQYF
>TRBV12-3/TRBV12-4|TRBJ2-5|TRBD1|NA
TGTGCCAGCAGCCGAATTCCGACAGGGTTACAAGAGACCCAGTACTTC
CASSRIPTGLQETQYF
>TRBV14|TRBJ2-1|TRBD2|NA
TGTGCCAGCAGCCAAGATTCGGCTAGGGCGGGAGCTAGGGGTGAGCAGTTCTTC
CASSQDSARAGARGEQFF
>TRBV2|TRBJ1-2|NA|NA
TGTGCCAGCCGCAAGGGAAATTCATTAGTTTATGGCTACACCTTC
CASRKGNSLVYGYTF
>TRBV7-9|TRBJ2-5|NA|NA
TGTGCCAGCAGCTTAGGACAGGATCCAGAGACCCAGTACTTC
CASSLGQDPETQYF